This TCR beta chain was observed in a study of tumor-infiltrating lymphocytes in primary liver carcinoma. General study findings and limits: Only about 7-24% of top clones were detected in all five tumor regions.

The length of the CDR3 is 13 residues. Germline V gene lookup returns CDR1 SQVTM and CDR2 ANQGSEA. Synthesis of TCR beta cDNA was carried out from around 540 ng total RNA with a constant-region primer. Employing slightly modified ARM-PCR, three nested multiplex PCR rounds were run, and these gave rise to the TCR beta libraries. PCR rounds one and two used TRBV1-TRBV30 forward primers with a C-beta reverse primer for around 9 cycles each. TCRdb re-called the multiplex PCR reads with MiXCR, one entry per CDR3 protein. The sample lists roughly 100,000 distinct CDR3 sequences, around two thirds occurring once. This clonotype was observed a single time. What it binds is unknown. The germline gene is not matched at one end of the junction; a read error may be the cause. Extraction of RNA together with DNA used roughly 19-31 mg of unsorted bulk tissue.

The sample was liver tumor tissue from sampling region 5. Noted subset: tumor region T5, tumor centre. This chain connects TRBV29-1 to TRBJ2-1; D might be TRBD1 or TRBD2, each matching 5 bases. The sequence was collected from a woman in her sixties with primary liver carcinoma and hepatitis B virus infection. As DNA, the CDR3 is TGCAGCATTAGTGGGACCTCCCACAATGAGCAGTTCTTC. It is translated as CSISGTSHNEQFF.